The present TCR beta chain was sequenced within a study of shared clonotypes between healthy human individuals (dated by TCRdb to the early 2020s). Study-level background: The cohort included three men and a couple of women between 18 and 49 years of age. For each donor, CD4 naive and CD4 memory were each run on three plates, CD8 naive on two plates, and CD8 memory on one plate. The study deeply sequenced blood TCR repertoires of about 5 healthy adults to estimate repertoire size and the extent of clonotype sharing between individuals. Different laboratories and diverse techniques were used to prepare libraries and sequence TCR repertoires, to increase sequencing depth and limit assay-specific biases. Per donor, leukapheresis produced somewhere between about 0.9 and 9 billion PBMCs.

Broad study findings and their caveats: Only blood was sampled, and tissue TCR repertoires likely differ from those in blood. Clonotypes shared by all four sorted-subset donors showed higher generation probabilities than non-shared clonotypes. Larger estimated clonotype richness was generally found for naive subsets than for memory subsets. Pairwise subsampling indicated that sequencing depth was expected to affect the degree of clonotype sharing among donors. Incomplete sequencing was indicated by rarefaction of sorted-subset datasets, despite the large sequencing depth. When several donors were compared, the shared fraction of clonotypes was about 5% for naive CD4, more than 3% for naive CD8, about 2.4% for memory CD4, and 0.35% to 0.5% for memory CD8. The small number of donors limited the genetic and exposure-history diversity represented.

Concerning this clone itself: Its antigen target is currently unknown. Per-base qualities were not stored, and no clone one base away is much larger.

Using the deep immunoSEQ assay, TCR CDR3 regions were amplified from genomic DNA by multiplex PCR. For each cell subset, the extracted genomic DNA was distributed evenly across all wells of several immunoSEQ 96-well plates, and each plate served as one replicate. For sorted subsets, about 200 ng genomic DNA, equal to some 30,000 T cell genomes, was loaded into each replicate PCR. The purified libraries were quantified using a Qubit 3.0 fluorometer, sized with a Bioanalyzer 2100, and then quantified again using the KAPA Library Quantification kit. Every immunoSEQ 96-well plate was sequenced on a dedicated single-read 150-cycle Illumina NextSeq 550 flow cell. The original pipeline was this. The immunoSEQ output contained only junctional sequences without quality scores, so filtering could not match that applied to full-length reads. To assign V/J genes and CDR3, sequences were annotated using PyIR, a Python wrapper for IgBLAST v1.9, with IMGT germline references. Any read was removed if the V/J assignment was weak (E-value above 1e-6), the CDR3 was missing, or the read contained stop codons, out-of-frame junctions, or ambiguous translated residues. A V3J clonotype was defined by an identical inferred V gene, J gene, and CDR3 amino acid sequence. Percentage overlap between repertoires was computed as shared unique clonotypes divided by the size of the smaller repertoire. RTK rarefaction, the Chao1 estimator, and Recon v2.1 estimates of unobserved clonotypes were used to assess repertoire richness. For all TCRbeta clonotypes obtained by the gDNA method from a handful of donors, generation probabilities were computed with OLGA. The source is immuneACCESS, and TCRdb retained only in-frame sequences with V and J called. Part of the clones is not carried over; for the studies checked, unresolved V genes explain less than half of this, and the remainder is unexplained. From that table come the V and J calls and clone size; the DNA was used to work out D and trimming. The sample table lists 950,000 to 1,300,000 clones, about 77% of them with a count of one. Clones ranked in the top ten supply approximately 1.5% of the sample.

Donors were healthy HIV-negative adults with no recently reported acute infections or vaccinations. Every donor was a Caucasian adult residing in Nashville, Tennessee, USA. CD4+ T cells were enriched through magnetic negative selection, after which naive cells were positively selected on CD45RA and the remaining negative fraction served as the memory subset. Blood was obtained by leukapheresis, after which PBMCs were separated by Ficoll-Histopaque density gradient centrifugation and cryopreserved in liquid nitrogen vapor phase. Analytical flow cytometry was used to check the purity and quantity of each magnetically sorted T cell population. Each sorted fraction had its genomic DNA isolated and then quantified by UV absorbance on a Nanodrop 2000c. The sample consisted of memory CD4+ T cells sorted from blood. What this sample's cell subset or site label stands for: CD45RA-negative fraction. The receptor comes from a man aged 18 to 30 in good health.

CDR3 loop: CASRPRSGYQETQYF. DNA sequence: TGCGCCAGCAGGCCCCGCTCAGGTTACCAAGAGACCCAGTACTTC. Recombination connected TRBV5-1 to TRBJ2-5; no confident D gene assignment can be made. Trimming at the junction amounts to 5 bases on V and 0 bases on J, and the germline ends lie 14 bases apart. The CDR3 starts with the cysteine, ends with the phenylalanine, and has 15 residues. Only the CDR3 portion is preserved as DNA: 45 bases, with reading frame beginning at the first base. Based on the germline V gene, the CDR1 and CDR2 sequences are SGHRS and YFSETQ.